The clone carrying this T cell receptor beta chain was seen a handful of times. The antigen remains unidentified. CDR3 length: 14 residues. With 7 bases removed from V and 0 bases from J, the gap between germline ends came to 13 bases. CDR1 is SGDLS, CDR2 YYNGEE, per germline. This specimen belongs to a study of CD8+CD57+ T cells in acquired aplastic anemia. Study overall: Sorted CD4+ plus CD8+ cells gave DNA averaging approximately 3.2 ug. Healthy-donor CD4+ cells averaged roughly 9.8 million reads. Overall study findings and caveats: Patients were compared with controls for CD8+ Simpson's diversity, and no significant difference emerged.

Both TCR beta VDJ combination and CDR3 sequence profiling were carried out. Genomic DNA was the template for this profiling. Each CDR3 protein is one row after TCRdb ran MiXCR on the reads. The sample lists roughly 38,000 distinct CDR3 sequences, around three quarters seen once, with over 20% in the top ten. The sequence was collected from a human donor in good health, serving as a control. Sequencing was carried out using sorted CD4+, CD8+, or CD8+CD57+ T cells (not recorded which) from PBMCs. This chain connects TRBV9 to TRBJ1-2; no clear D. The CDR3 DNA sequence: TGTGCCAGCGCCCTAGACCCGGCTAACTATGGCTACACCTTC. Amino acids: CASALDPANYGYTF.